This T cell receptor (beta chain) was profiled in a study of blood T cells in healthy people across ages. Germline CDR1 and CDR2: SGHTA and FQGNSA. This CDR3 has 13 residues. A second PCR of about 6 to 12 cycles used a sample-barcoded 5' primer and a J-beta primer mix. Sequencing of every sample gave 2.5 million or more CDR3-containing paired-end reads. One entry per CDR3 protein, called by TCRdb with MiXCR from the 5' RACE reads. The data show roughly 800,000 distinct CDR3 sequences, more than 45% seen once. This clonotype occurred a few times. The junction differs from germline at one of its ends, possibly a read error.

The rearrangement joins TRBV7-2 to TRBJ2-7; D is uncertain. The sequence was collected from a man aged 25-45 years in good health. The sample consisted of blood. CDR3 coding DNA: TGTGCCAGCAGCCTCCTTCGCTCCCACGAGCAGTACTTC. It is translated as CASSLLRSHEQYF.